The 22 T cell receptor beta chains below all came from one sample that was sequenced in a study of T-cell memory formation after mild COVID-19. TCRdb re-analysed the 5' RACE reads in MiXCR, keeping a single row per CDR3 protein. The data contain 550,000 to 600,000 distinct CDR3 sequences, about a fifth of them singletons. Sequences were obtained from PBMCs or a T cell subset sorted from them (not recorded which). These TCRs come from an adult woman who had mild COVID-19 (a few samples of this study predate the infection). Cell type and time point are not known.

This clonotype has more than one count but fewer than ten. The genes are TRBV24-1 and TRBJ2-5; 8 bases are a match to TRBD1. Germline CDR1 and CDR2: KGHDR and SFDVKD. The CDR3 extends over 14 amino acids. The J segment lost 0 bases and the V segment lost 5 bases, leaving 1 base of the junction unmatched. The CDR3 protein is CATSVDRDQETQYF. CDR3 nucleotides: TGTGCCACCAGTGTGGACAGGGACCAAGAGACCCAGTACTTC.

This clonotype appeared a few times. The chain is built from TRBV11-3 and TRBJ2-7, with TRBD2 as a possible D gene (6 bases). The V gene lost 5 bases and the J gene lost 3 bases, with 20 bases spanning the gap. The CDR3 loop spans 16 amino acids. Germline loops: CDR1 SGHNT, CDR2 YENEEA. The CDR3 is CASSPPGTWRNYEQYF. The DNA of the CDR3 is TGTGCCAGCAGCCCTCCCGGGACTTGGCGGAACTACGAGCAGTACTTC.

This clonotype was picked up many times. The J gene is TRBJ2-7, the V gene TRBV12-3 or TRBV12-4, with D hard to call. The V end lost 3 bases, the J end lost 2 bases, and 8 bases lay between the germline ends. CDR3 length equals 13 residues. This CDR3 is CASSLERAYEQYF. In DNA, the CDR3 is TGTGCCAGCAGTTTGGAAAGGGCCTACGAGCAGTACTTC.

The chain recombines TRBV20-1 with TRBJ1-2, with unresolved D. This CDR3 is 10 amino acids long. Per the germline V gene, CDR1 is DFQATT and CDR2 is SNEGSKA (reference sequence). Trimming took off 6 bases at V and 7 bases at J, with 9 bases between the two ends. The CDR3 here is CSAAWGGYTF. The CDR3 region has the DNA TGCAGTGCAGCGTGGGGTGGCTACACCTTC.

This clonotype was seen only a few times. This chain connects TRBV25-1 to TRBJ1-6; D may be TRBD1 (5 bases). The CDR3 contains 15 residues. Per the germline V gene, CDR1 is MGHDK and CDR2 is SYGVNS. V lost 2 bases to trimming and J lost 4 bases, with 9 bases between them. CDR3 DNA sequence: TGTGCCAGCAGTGAAAACGGGGGATATAATTCACCCCTCCACTTT. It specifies CASSENGGYNSPLHF.

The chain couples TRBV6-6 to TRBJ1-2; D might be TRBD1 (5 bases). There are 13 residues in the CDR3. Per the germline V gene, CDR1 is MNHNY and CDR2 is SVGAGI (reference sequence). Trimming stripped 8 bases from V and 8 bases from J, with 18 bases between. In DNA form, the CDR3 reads TGTGCCAGCGACACGATCGGGGGGGACGGCTACACCTTC. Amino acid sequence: CASDTIGGDGYTF.

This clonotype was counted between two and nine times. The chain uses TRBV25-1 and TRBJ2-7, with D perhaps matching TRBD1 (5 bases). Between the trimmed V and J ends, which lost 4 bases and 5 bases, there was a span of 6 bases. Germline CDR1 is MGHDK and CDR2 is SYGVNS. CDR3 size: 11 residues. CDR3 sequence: CASSVGHEQYF. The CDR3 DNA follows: TGTGCCAGCAGTGTGGGGCACGAGCAGTACTTC.

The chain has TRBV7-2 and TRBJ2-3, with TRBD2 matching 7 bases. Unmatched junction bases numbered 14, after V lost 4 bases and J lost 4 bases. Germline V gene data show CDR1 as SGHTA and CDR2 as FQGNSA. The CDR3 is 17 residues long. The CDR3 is CASSSPFRGGPADTQYF. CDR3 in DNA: TGTGCCAGCAGCTCCCCGTTTAGGGGAGGGCCTGCAGATACGCAGTATTTT.

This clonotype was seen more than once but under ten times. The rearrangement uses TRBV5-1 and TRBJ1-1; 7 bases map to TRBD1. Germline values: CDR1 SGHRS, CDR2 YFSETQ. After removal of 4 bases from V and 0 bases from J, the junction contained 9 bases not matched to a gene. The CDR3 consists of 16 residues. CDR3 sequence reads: CASSGIGQVVNTEAFF. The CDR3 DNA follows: TGCGCCAGCAGCGGAATAGGACAGGTAGTGAACACTGAAGCTTTCTTT.

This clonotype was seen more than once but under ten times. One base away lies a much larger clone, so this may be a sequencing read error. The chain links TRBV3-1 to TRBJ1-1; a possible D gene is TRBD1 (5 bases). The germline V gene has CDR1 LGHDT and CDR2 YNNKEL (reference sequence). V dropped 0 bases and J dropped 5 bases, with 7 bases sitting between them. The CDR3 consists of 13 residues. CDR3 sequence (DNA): TGTGCCAGCAGCCAAGACAGGGAAACTGAAGCTTTCTTT. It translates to CASSQDRETEAFF.

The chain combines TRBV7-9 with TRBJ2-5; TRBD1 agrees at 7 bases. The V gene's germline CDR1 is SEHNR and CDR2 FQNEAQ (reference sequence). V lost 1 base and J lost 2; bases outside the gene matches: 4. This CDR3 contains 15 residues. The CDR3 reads CASSLEGQRQETQYF. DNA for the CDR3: TGTGCCAGCAGCTTAGAGGGACAGAGACAAGAGACCCAGTACTTC.

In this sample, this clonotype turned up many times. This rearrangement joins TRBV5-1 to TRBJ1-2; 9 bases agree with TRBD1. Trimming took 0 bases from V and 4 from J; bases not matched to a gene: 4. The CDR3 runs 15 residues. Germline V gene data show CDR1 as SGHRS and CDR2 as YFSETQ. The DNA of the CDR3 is TGCGCCAGCAGCTTGGACAGGGGGCCGGTCTATGGCTACACCTTC. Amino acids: CASSLDRGPVYGYTF.

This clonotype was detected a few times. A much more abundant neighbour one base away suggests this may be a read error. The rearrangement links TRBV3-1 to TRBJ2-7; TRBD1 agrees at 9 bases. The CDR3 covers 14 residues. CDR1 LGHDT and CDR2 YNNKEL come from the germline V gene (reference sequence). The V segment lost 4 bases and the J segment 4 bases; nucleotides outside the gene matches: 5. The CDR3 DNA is TGTGCCAGCAGCCCCGGGACAGGGATTTACGAGCAGTACTTC. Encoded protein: CASSPGTGIYEQYF.

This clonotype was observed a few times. CDR3 nucleotides: TGCAGCGTTGAGACGGTGAACACTGAAGCTTTCTTT. Translating gives CSVETVNTEAFF. This sequence joins TRBV29-1 and TRBJ1-1; D uncertain. The CDR3 has 12 amino acids. The germline gives CDR1 SQVTM, CDR2 ANQGSEA. The V end lost 3 bases, the J end lost 0 bases, and 5 bases lay between the germline ends.

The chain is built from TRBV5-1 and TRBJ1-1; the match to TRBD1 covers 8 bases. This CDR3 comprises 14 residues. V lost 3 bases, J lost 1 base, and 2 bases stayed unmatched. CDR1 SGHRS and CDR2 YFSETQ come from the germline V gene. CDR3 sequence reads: CASSWDRTNTEAFF. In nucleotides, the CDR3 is TGCGCCAGCAGCTGGGACAGGACGAACACTGAAGCTTTCTTT.

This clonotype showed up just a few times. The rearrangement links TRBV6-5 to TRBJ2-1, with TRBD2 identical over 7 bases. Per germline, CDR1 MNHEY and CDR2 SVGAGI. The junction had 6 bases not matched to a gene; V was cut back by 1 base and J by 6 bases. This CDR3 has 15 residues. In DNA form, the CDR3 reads TGTGCCAGCAGTTACTTTGGACTAGGGCTCAATGAGCAGTTCTTC. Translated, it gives CASSYFGLGLNEQFF.

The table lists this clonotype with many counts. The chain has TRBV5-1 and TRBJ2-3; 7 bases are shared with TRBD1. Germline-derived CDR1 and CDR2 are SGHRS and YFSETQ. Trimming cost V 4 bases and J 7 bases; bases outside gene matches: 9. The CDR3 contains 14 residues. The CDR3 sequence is CASSPGTVPNTQYF. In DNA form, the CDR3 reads TGCGCCAGCAGCCCCGGGACAGTACCAAATACGCAGTATTTT.

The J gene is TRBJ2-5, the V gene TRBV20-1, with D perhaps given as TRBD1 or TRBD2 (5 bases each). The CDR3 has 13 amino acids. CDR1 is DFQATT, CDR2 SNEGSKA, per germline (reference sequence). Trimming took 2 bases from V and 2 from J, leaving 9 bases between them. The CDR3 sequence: CSARRGRQETQYF. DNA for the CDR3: TGCAGTGCTAGAAGGGGACGACAAGAGACCCAGTACTTC.

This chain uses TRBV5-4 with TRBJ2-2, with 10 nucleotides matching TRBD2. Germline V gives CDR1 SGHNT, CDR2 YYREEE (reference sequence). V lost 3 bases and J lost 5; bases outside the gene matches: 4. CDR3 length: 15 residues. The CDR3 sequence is CASSSGTSVTGELFF. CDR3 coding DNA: TGTGCCAGCAGCTCCGGGACTAGCGTGACCGGGGAGCTGTTTTTT.

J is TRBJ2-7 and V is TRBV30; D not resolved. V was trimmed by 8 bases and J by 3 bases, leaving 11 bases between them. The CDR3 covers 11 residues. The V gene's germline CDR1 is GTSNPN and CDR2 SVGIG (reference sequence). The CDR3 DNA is TGTGCCCACCAAGAGGTCTACGAGCAGTACTTC. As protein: CAHQEVYEQYF.

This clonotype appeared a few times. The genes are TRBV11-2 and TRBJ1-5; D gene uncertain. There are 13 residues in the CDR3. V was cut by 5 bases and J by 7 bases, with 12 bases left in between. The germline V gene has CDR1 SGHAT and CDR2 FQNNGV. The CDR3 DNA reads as TGTGCCAGCAGCACGGGTGAAAGGCAGCCCCAGCATTTT. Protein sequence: CASSTGERQPQHF.

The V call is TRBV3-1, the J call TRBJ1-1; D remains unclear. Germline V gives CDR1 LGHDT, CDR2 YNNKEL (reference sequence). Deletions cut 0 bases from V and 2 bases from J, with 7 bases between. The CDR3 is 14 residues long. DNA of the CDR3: TGTGCCAGCAGCCAAGATGGTAAAAACACTGAAGCTTTCTTT. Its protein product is CASSQDGKNTEAFF.